This entry features one T cell receptor (beta chain) sequence. This sample is drawn from a study of blood T cell repertoires in COVID-19. Study-wide context: The study drew acute and convalescent COVID-19 samples from the United States, Italy and Spain. The analysed material was cDNA or gDNA that came from T cells, B-cell-depleted T cells, or PBMCs.

This CDR3 has 11 residues. Trimming took 11 bases from V and 6 from J, leaving 10 bases between them. Profiled with immunoSEQ multiplex PCR; TCRdb holds only in-frame clones, not every one. The repertoire holds more than 150,000 clones, with roughly 90% as singletons. The clonotype originates from a man aged 50 to 59 with acute or convalescent COVID-19. The gene calls are TRBV12-3 or TRBV12-4 and TRBJ2-2; D might be TRBD2 (6 bases). Sequencing input: peripheral blood. The CDR3 coding sequence is TGTGCCTCTGGGGAGGCCGGGGAGCTGTTTTTT. Protein sequence: CASGEAGELFF.